A selection of T cell receptor beta chains follows, all from one sample in a study of T cells in Graves' hyperthyroidism and ophthalmopathy. TCRdb ran MiXCR on the multiplex PCR reads and lists one entry per CDR3 protein. The repertoire consists of about 660,000 distinct CDR3 sequences, with about 45% occurring once and the leading ten covering under 8%. Sequenced input: peripheral blood or thyroid tissue (not recorded which). The source of these receptors is an adult man with Graves' disease, either hyperthyroidism or ophthalmopathy (not recorded which). Each CDR3 is given with its conserved first and last residue. The D gene is left open where the match is weak. A clone size is listed for some rows: how often the clone was seen (once, few, many), or a class if it is expanded.

>-|TRBV2|TRBJ1-4|13|many
TGTGCCAGCATGGGGGATCGGAATGAAAAACTGTTTTTT
CASMGDRNEKLFF
>-|TRBV2|TRBJ1-5|13|few
TGTGCCCTCAAAGGGGGGGTCAGTCAGCCCCAGCATTTT
CALKGGVSQPQHF
>-|TRBV5-1|TRBJ1-1|15|-
TGCGCCAGCAGCTTGTTCCCGGACCCGAACACTGAAGCTTTCTTT
CASSLFPDPNTEAFF
>-|TRBV7-9|TRBJ1-4|15|-
TGTGCCAGCAGCTTATCAACTGCAACTAATGAAAAACTGTTTTTT
CASSLSTATNEKLFF
>-|TRBV2|TRBJ1-1|16|-
TGTGCCAGCAGTGTAGGATCGACGGTCAGCTTCACTGAAGCTTTCTTT
CASSVGSTVSFTEAFF
>TRBD2|TRBV11-2|TRBJ2-7|13|-
TGTGCCAGCAGGACTAGCGGGACATACGAGCAGTACTTC
CASRTSGTYEQYF
>TRBD2|TRBV5-1|TRBJ2-5|17|-
TGTGCCAGCAGCGGGCGGAGGACTAGCGGGGGAGAGGAGACCCAGTACTTC
CASSGRRTSGGEETQYF
>-|TRBV2|TRBJ2-2|15|many
TGTGCCAGCAGTGGGAAGGGTTGGGACACCGGGGAGCTGTTTTTT
CASSGKGWDTGELFF
>-|TRBV10-3|TRBJ2-6|14|-
TGTGCCATCAGTAGGAGCTCTGGGGCCAACGTCCTGACTTTC
CAISRSSGANVLTF
>TRBD1|TRBV7-9|TRBJ1-2|16|-
TGTGCCAGCAGCTTGGGGCCGGGACAGGGGGACTATGGCTACACCTTC
CASSLGPGQGDYGYTF
>-|TRBV20-1|TRBJ2-7|14|-
TGCAGTGCACCGCGGACAGTTGGTACCTACGAGCAGTACTTC
CSAPRTVGTYEQYF
>TRBD2|TRBV2|TRBJ2-5|15|-
TGTGCCAGCTCCTCACTTAGCGGGGGGGGAGAGACCCAGTACTTC
CASSSLSGGGETQYF
>-|TRBV7-8|TRBJ2-2|13|-
TGTGCCAGCAGCTTAGCGCCCACCGGGGAGCTGTTTTTT
CASSLAPTGELFF
>TRBD2|TRBV7-2|TRBJ2-2|19|-
TGTGCCAGCAGCTTACGTTCGGGGGGTGGTCCCAACCCTGGAGGGGAGCTGTTTTTT
CASSLRSGGGPNPGGELFF
>TRBD1|TRBV7-6|TRBJ1-3|15|-
TGTGCCAGCAGCTCAACGACAGGGGGCAGAAACACCATATATTTT
CASSSTTGGRNTIYF
>-|TRBV20-1|TRBJ1-5|15|few
TGCAGTGCTAGAGAACCCGGACGGGGCAATCAGCCCCAGCATTTT
CSAREPGRGNQPQHF
>-|TRBV9|TRBJ1-1|15|-
TGTGCCAGCAGCGCAGGAGGACAGAGTAGCACTGAAGCTTTCTTT
CASSAGGQSSTEAFF
>-|TRBV7-3|TRBJ1-1|13|once
TGTGCCAGCAGCCCCAACCAGGGCACTGAAGCTCTCTTT
CASSPNQGTEALF
>-|TRBV29-1|TRBJ2-7|15|-
TGCAGCGTTGAAGATGTGGCAGGACAGCTCTACGAGCAGTACTTC
CSVEDVAGQLYEQYF
>-|TRBV9|TRBJ2-2|14|few
TGTGCCAGCAGTATGACTAGTGGCACCGGGGAGCTGTTTTTT
CASSMTSGTGELFF
>-|TRBV7-3|TRBJ1-1|13|few
TGTGCCAGCAGCTTACAAGTGTACACTGAAGCTTTCTTT
CASSLQVYTEAFF
>TRBD1|TRBV29-1|TRBJ1-2|15|many
TGCAGCGTTGAAGATACAGGGGGCGAAGGCTATGGCTACACCTTC
CSVEDTGGEGYGYTF
>-|TRBV7-8|TRBJ1-2|14|many
TGTGCCAGCAGCTTAGAGACGGGGGACTATGGCTACACCTTC
CASSLETGDYGYTF
>-|TRBV20-1|TRBJ2-7|13|-
TGCAGTGCTAGAGATACCTTCTCCTACGAGCAGTACTTC
CSARDTFSYEQYF
>-|TRBV6-5|TRBJ2-7|13|few
TGTGCCAGCAGGGCCGCAGGGCGATACGAGCAGTACTTC
CASRAAGRYEQYF
>-|TRBV12-3/TRBV12-4|TRBJ1-4|17|-
TGTGCCAGCAGTTTCGGCAAGAGGGGTGCAACTAATGAAAAACTGTTTTTT
CASSFGKRGATNEKLFF
>-|TRBV7-6|TRBJ1-5|16|many
TGTGCCAGCAGCCAGGGGTCATCGGGAAACAATCAGCCCCAGCATTTT
CASSQGSSGNNQPQHF
>TRBD1|TRBV29-1|TRBJ1-1|14|few
TGCAGCACCTCAACAGGGGTCCCGATAACTGAAGCTTTCTTT
CSTSTGVPITEAFF
>-|TRBV6-5|TRBJ2-7|14|many
TGTGCCAGTGGCGTAGGGCGGAGGGCGGACGAGCAGTACTTC
CASGVGRRADEQYF
>-|TRBV10-3|TRBJ1-2|12|many
TGTGCCATCAGTGAGTCTGCCCGGGGCAACGCCTTC
CAISESARGNAF
>-|TRBV10-3|TRBJ2-7|15|-
TGTGCCAGCAGTGTAGGGGGCAGGGGGGACTACGAGCAGTACTTC
CASSVGGRGDYEQYF
>-|TRBV6-8|TRBJ2-7|17|-
TGTGCCAGCAGTTACTCGATGCTTAGATCCCGAGAATACGAGCAGTACTTC
CASSYSMLRSREYEQYF
>TRBD1|TRBV7-8|TRBJ1-6|15|few
TGTGCCAGCAAGGGACAGAGCTCCTATAATTCACCCCTCCACTTT
CASKGQSSYNSPLHF
>-|TRBV7-2|TRBJ2-7|13|-
TGTGCCAGCGGAGCGAGAAGGAACTACGAGCAGTACTTC
CASGARRNYEQYF
>TRBD1|TRBV6-5|TRBJ2-5|14|few
TGTGCCAGCAGACGCGACAGGGACCAAGAGACCCAGTACTTC
CASRRDRDQETQYF